The 16 T cell receptor beta chains presented below share a single source sample, sequenced in a study of T cells after posttransplantation cyclophosphamide. A marrow graft followed busulfan-fludarabine conditioning, with cyclophosphamide on days +3 and +4. TCRdb's copy holds only in-frame clones and misses some; the assay was immunoSEQ multiplex PCR. The sample has fewer than 10,000 clones; over 75% are singletons. Sequencing used PBMCs, obtained after allogeneic stem cell transplant with posttransplant cyclophosphamide. The origin of the receptors is a female patient aged 40 to 55 who received an allogeneic stem cell transplant from an unrelated donor, was CMV-positive, and had no GVHD. Some T cells may have come from the graft donor.

The rearrangement uses TRBV5-5 and TRBJ2-7; TRBD1 matches at 7 bases. The trim removed 1 base at V and 2 bases at J, leaving 6 bases unmatched. The CDR3 runs 15 residues. CDR1 and CDR2 from the germline V gene are SGHKS and YYEKEE (reference sequence). CDR3 in DNA: TGTGCCAGCAGCTTGAGGGACAGCCATGCCTACGAGCAGTACTTC. Translation: CASSLRDSHAYEQYF.

The chain links TRBV19 to TRBJ2-7; 7 nucleotides match TRBD1. V was pared by 1 base and J by 1 base, with 1 base of the junction left unmatched. The CDR3 has 14 amino acids. Germline lookup yields CDR1 LNHDA and CDR2 SQIVND (reference sequence). The CDR3 bases are TGTGCCAGTAGTATAGGGGACAGTTCCTACGAGCAGTACTTC. It codes for CASSIGDSSYEQYF.

The chain employs TRBV2 and TRBJ1-2, with D unresolved. V was shortened by 8 bases and J by 2 bases, with 9 bases between the two germline ends. The CDR3 runs to 12 residues. Per germline, CDR1 SNHLY and CDR2 FYNNEI. CDR3 in DNA: TGTGCCAGCTCCGGAGGGAACTATGGCTACACCTTC. Translating gives CASSGGNYGYTF.

V gene TRBV29-1 combines with J gene TRBJ1-4; TRBD1 is a possible D gene (5 bases). The CDR3 covers 13 residues. CDR1 SQVTM and CDR2 ANQGSEA come from the germline V gene. V gave up 6 bases and J gave up 2 bases, with 10 bases separating them. CDR3 protein: CSVWTSTNEKLFF. The DNA for the CDR3 is TGCAGCGTGTGGACATCGACTAATGAAAAACTGTTTTTT.

The chain uses TRBV19 and TRBJ1-2; 7 bases fit TRBD1. The length of the CDR3 is 15 residues. Germline CDR1 and CDR2: LNHDA and SQIVND (reference sequence). J lost 0 bases, V lost 1 base, and 2 bases had no gene match. CDR3 in DNA: TGTGCCAGTAGTATAGGGCAGGGGGCTAACTATGGCTACACCTTC. This codes for CASSIGQGANYGYTF. The full variable domain, completed using reference TRBV19 and TRBJ1-2, is DGGITQSPKYLFRKEGQNVTLSCEQNLNHDAMYWYRQDPGQGLRLIYYSQIVNDFQKGDIAEGYSVSREKKESFPLTVTSAQKNPTAFYLCASSIGQGANYGYTFGSGTRLTVV.

This clone was picked up one time. J is TRBJ1-2 and V is TRBV2, with unresolved D. V was pared by 8 bases and J by 2 bases, with 6 bases between. The CDR3 has 11 residues. CDR1 is SNHLY and CDR2 is FYNNEI in the germline V gene. The CDR3 region is CASEVNYGYTF. In DNA, the CDR3 is TGTGCCAGCGAGGTCAACTATGGCTACACCTTC.

This chain uses TRBV5-4 with TRBJ2-5, with 7 positions matching TRBD2. The germline V gene has CDR1 SGHNT and CDR2 YYREEE (reference sequence). The V and J ends lost 2 bases and 5 bases, in that order; junction bases with no gene match: 3. The CDR3 contains 13 residues. DNA of the CDR3: TGTGCCAGCAGCTTTCCGGGAGGTGAGACCCAGTACTTC. This encodes CASSFPGGETQYF.

The chain links TRBV5-1 to TRBJ2-3; 8 positions agree with TRBD2. This CDR3 spans 15 amino acids. Germline-derived CDR1 and CDR2 are SGHRS and YFSETQ. V gave up 5 bases and J gave up 1 base; unmatched junction bases: 6. CDR3 loop: CASRSQTSGTDTQYF. The CDR3 nucleotides read TGCGCCAGCAGAAGTCAGACTAGCGGCACAGATACGCAGTATTTT.

The chain has TRBV5-8 and TRBJ1-3, with a tentative D call TRBD1 (5 bases). The ends were cut back, 4 bases at V and 2 bases at J, with 13 bases in the middle. The CDR3 covers 15 residues. Germline V gives CDR1 SGHTS, CDR2 YDEGEE. CDR3 nucleotide sequence: TGTGCCAGCAGCCCTCAGACAGCTACTGGAAACACCATATATTTT. Translated, it gives CASSPQTATGNTIYF.

The chain couples TRBV5-1 to TRBJ1-5; D remains ambiguous. The CDR3 has 13 residues. V lost 0 bases, J lost 6 bases, and 7 bases lay in between. The V gene's germline CDR1 is SGHRS and CDR2 YFSETQ. This CDR3 reads CASSLVTGQPQHF. The CDR3 region has the DNA TGCGCCAGCAGCTTGGTAACGGGTCAGCCCCAGCATTTT.

V and J are TRBV29-1 and TRBJ2-3; the D gene is possibly TRBD2 (5 bases). From germline, CDR1 is SQVTM and CDR2 ANQGSEA. The V and J ends lost 2 bases and 10 bases respectively, with 13 bases between them. The CDR3 sequence is 12 residues long. The CDR3 DNA reads TGCAGCGTTGAAAGTGACTCCGGGGCGCAGTATTTT. As protein: CSVESDSGAQYF.

This clone came up once. The rearrangement links TRBV27 to TRBJ2-5; TRBD1 agrees at 9 bases. CDR1 and CDR2 (germline): MNHEY, SMNVEV (reference sequence). The CDR3 is 14 residues long. V was clipped by 5 bases and J by 5 bases; unmatched bases: 6. The CDR3: CASSINRGRETQYF. CDR3 sequence (DNA): TGTGCCAGCAGTATCAACAGGGGGCGGGAGACCCAGTACTTC.

This clone was recorded only once. V usage is TRBV7-2 and J usage is TRBJ1-1; TRBD1 aligns across 7 bases. Germline assignment: CDR1 SGHTA and CDR2 FQGNSA. The CDR3 spans 14 residues. V lost 5 bases and J lost 1; bases outside the gene matches: 4. The CDR3 region is CASSPDRQNTEAFF. The CDR3, as DNA: TGTGCCAGCAGCCCGGACAGGCAGAACACTGAAGCTTTCTTT. Using reference TRBV7-2 and TRBJ1-1 for the parts outside the CDR3, the full variable domain is GAGVSQSPSNKVTEKGKDVELRCDPISGHTALYWYRQSLGQGLEFLIYFQGNSAPDKSGLPSDRFSAERTGGSVSTLTIQRTQQEDSAVYLCASSPDRQNTEAFFGQGTRLTVV.

This rearrangement joins TRBV7-9 to TRBJ2-1; TRBD2 matches 8 bases. Germline V gives CDR1 SEHNR, CDR2 FQNEAQ (reference sequence). V trimming: 3 bases; J trimming: 4 bases; junction bases outside the gene matches: 5. The CDR3 length is 15 residues. DNA for the CDR3: TGTGCCAGCAGCTTGAGCGGGGGCCCTTACAATGAGCAGTTCTTC. Residues: CASSLSGGPYNEQFF.

As for this clone: Germline and junction disagree at one end, which may indicate a read error. V usage is TRBV10-3 and J usage is TRBJ2-1; TRBD2 might be the D (6 bases). The CDR3 is made up of 15 amino acids. Germline assignment: CDR1 ENHRY and CDR2 SYGVKD. The CDR3 DNA reads TGTGCCGTCAGGGACGACGGGAGCTCCTACAATGAGCAGTTCTTC. Its protein product is CAVRDDGSSYNEQFF.

The rearrangement joins TRBV6-5 to TRBJ1-1; the D gene is possibly TRBD1 (5 bases). This CDR3 is built from 14 residues. With 2 bases removed from V and 3 bases from J, the gap between germline ends came to 10 bases. Germline CDR1 is MNHEY and CDR2 is SVGAGI. The DNA for the CDR3 is TGTGCCAGCAGTTACAGTGGGGCCGACACTGAAGCTTTCTTT. This sequence encodes CASSYSGADTEAFF.